This T cell receptor beta chain was captured by sequencing in a study of blood T cell repertoires in COVID-19. The assay was immunoSEQ multiplex PCR, and TCRdb's table has in-frame clones only and misses some. Of about 63,000 clones detected, about 83% appear once; the ten largest clones hold around 6.5%. The source of this sequence is a human donor in a cohort sampled during active COVID-19. The sample taken for sequencing was peripheral blood.

The CDR3 region has the DNA TGTGCCAGCAGACGACTAGCGGGGTCGAGCAAAAACATTCAGTACTTC. As protein: CASRRLAGSSKNIQYF. The chain is built from TRBV6-6 and TRBJ2-4; 11 bases are a match to TRBD2. Germline V gene sequence: CDR1 MNHNY, CDR2 SVGAGI (reference sequence). V dropped 6 bases and J dropped 3; count of bases not matched to a gene: 7. The CDR3 sequence is 16 residues long.